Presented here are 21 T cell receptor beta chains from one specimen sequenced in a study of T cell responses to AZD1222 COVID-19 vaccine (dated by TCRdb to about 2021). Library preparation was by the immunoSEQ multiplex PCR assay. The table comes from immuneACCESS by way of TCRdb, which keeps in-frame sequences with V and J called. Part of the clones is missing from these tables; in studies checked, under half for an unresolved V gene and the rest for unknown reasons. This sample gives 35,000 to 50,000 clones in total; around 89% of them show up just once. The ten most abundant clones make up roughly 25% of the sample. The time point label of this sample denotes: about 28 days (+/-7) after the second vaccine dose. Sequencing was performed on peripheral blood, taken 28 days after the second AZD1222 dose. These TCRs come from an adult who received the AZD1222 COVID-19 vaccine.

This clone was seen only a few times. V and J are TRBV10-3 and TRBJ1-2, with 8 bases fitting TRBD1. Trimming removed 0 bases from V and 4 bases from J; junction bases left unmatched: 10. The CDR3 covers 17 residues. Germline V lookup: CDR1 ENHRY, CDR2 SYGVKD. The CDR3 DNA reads TGTGCCATCAGTGAGTCCCTCCGGGACAGGATGTCCTATGGCTACACCTTC. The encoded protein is CAISESLRDRMSYGYTF.

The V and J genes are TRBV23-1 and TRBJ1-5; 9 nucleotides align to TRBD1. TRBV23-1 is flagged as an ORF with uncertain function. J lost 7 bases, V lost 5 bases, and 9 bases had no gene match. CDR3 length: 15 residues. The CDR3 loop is CASSASGQGGQPQHF. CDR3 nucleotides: TGCGCCAGCAGTGCCTCGGGACAGGGAGGGCAGCCCCAGCATTTT.

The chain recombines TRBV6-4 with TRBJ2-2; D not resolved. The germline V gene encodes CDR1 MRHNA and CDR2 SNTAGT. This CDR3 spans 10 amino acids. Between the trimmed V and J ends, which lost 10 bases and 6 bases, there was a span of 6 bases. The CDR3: CAILSGELFF. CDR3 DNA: TGTGCCATCTTGTCCGGGGAGCTGTTTTTT.

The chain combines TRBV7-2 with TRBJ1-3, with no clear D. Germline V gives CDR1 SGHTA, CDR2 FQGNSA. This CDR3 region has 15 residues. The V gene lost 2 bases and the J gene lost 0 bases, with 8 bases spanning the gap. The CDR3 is CASSLTAYSGNTIYF. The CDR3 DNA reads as TGTGCCAGCAGCTTAACAGCTTACTCTGGAAACACCATATATTTT. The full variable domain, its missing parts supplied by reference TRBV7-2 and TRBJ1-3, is GAGVSQSPSNKVTEKGKDVELRCDPISGHTALYWYRQSLGQGLEFLIYFQGNSAPDKSGLPSDRFSAERTGGSVSTLTIQRTQQEDSAVYLCASSLTAYSGNTIYFGEGSWLTVV.

The CDR3 region is CASSRQFEGQPQHF. CDR3 DNA: TGTGCCAGCAGCCGACAGTTCGAGGGTCAGCCCCAGCATTTT. The J gene is TRBJ1-5, the V gene TRBV6-5, with TRBD1 as a possible D gene (5 bases). The CDR3 has 14 amino acids. CDR1 MNHEY and CDR2 SVGAGI come from the germline V gene. V dropped 6 bases and J dropped 6 bases, with 15 bases sitting between them.

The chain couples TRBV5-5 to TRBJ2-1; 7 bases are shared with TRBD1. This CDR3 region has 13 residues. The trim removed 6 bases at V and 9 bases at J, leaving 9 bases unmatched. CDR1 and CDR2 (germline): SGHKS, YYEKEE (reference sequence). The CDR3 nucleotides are TGTGCCAGCATAGGGACAGCGGTCGGTGAGCAGTTCTTC. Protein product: CASIGTAVGEQFF. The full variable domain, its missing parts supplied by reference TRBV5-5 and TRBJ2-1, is DAGVTQSPTHLIKTRGQQVTLRCSPISGHKSVSWYQQVLGQGPQFIFQYYEKEERGRGNFPDRFSARQFPNYSSELNVNALLLGDSALYLCASIGTAVGEQFFGPGTRLTVL.

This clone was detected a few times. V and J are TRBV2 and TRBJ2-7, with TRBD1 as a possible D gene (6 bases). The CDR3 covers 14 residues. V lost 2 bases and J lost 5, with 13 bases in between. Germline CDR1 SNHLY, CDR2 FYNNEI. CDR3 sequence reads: CASSESTGIHEQYF. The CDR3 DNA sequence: TGTGCCAGCAGTGAATCTACAGGGATCCACGAGCAGTACTTC.

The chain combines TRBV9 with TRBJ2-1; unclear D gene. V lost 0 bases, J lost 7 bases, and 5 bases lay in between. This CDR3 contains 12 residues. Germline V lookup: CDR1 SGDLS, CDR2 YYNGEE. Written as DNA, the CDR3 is TGTGCCAGCAGCGTAGGACTGAATGAGCAGTTCTTC. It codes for CASSVGLNEQFF.

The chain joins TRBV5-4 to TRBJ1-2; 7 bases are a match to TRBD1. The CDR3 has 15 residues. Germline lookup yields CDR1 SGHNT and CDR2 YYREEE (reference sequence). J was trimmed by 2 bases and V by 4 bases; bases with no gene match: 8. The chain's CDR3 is CASSIFDRVNYGYTF. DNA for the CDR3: TGTGCCAGCAGCATATTCGACAGGGTGAACTATGGCTACACCTTC.

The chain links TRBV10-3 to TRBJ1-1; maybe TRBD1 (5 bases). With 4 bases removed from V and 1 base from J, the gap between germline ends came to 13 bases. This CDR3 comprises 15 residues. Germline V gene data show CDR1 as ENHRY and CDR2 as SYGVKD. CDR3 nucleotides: TGTGCCATCAGTGGATTGGGACTTGCGAACACTGAAGCTTTCTTT. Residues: CAISGLGLANTEAFF.

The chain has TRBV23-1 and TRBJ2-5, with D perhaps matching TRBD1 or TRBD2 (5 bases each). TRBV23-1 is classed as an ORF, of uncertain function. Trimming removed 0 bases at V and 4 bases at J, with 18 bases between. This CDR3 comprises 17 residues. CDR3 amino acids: CASSQSLGRNWRETQYF. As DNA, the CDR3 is TGCGCCAGCAGTCAATCGCTGGGACGGAACTGGCGAGAGACCCAGTACTTC.

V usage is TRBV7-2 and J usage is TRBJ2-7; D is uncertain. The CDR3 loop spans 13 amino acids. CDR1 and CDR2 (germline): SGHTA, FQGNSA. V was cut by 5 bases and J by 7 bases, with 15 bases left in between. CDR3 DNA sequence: TGTGCCAGCAGCCCCGGCGTTAGTAGGGAGCAGTACTTC. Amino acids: CASSPGVSREQYF.

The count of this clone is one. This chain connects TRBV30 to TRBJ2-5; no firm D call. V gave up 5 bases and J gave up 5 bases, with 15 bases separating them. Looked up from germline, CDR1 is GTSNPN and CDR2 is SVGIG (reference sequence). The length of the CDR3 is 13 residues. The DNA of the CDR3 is TGTGCCTGGGCCTTGACTGTACAGGAGACCCAGTACTTC. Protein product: CAWALTVQETQYF.

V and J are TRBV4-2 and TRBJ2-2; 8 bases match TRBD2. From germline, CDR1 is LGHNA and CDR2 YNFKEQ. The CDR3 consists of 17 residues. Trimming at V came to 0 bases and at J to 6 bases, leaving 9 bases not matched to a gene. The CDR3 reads CASSQDPGLVSAGELFF. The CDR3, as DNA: TGTGCCAGCAGCCAAGATCCGGGACTAGTGTCGGCCGGGGAGCTGTTTTTT.

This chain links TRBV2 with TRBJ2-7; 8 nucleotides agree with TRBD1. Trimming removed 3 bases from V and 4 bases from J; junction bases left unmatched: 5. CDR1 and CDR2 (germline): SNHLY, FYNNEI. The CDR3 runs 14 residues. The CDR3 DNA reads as TGTGCCAGCAGTGAGGGGCAGGGGGCGTACGAGCAGTACTTC. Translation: CASSEGQGAYEQYF.

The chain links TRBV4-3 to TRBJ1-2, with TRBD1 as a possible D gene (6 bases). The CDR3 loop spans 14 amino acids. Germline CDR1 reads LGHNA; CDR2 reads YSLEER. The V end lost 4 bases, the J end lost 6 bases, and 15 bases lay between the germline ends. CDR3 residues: CASSRGPGHNGYTF. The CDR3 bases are TGCGCCAGCAGCCGCGGGCCGGGACATAATGGCTACACCTTC.

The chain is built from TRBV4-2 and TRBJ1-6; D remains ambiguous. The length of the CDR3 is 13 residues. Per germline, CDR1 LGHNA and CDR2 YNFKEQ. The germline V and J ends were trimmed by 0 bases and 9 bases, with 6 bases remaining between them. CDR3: CASSQEEVSPLHF. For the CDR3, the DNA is TGTGCCAGCAGCCAAGAGGAAGTTTCACCCCTCCACTTT.

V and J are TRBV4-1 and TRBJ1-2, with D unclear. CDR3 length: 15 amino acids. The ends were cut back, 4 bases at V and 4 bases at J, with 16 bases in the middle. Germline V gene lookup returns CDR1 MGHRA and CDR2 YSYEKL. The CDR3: CASSRSRVTIYGYTF. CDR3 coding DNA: TGCGCCAGCAGCCGTTCCCGGGTTACGATCTATGGCTACACCTTC.

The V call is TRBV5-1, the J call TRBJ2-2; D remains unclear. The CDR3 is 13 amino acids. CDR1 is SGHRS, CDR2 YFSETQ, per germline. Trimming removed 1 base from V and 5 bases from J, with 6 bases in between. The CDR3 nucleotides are TGCGCCAGCAGCTTGCCGAGGACCGGGGAGCTGTTTTTT. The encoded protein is CASSLPRTGELFF.

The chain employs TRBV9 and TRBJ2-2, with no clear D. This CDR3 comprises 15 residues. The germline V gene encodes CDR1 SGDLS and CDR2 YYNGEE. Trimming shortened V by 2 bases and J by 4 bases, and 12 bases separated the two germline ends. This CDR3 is CASSVGATPTGELFF. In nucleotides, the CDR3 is TGTGCCAGCAGCGTTGGCGCGACCCCCACCGGGGAGCTGTTTTTT.

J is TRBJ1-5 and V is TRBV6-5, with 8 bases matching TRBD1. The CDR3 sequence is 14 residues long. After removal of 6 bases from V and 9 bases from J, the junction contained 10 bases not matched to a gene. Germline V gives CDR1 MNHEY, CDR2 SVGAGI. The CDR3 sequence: CASSQDRAKWPQHF. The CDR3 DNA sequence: TGTGCCAGCAGCCAGGACAGGGCCAAGTGGCCCCAGCATTTT.